This T cell receptor beta chain was retrieved from a study of blood T cell repertoires in COVID-19. Participant reports of clinical history set cohort assignment. Source study methods: Amplification of reference gene primers was used by the study to estimate nucleated cell counts. Method: immunoSEQ multiplex PCR; TCRdb's copy keeps in-frame clones and lacks some. D and trimming were read from the DNA, whereas the V and J calls and clone size are those reported in that table. Among about 200,000 clones listed, approximately 89% were seen once. Germline CDR1 reads SEHNR; CDR2 reads FQNEAQ (reference sequence). This CDR3 region has 15 residues. V shed 4 bases and J shed 3 bases, with 12 bases lying between them. In its sample, this clone was seen many times.

The rearrangement joins TRBV7-9 to TRBJ2-2; perhaps TRBD1 as D (6 bases). The source is a woman in her twenties or thirties with acute COVID-19. The sequenced material came from PBMCs or T cells enriched from blood (not recorded which). This CDR3 is CASSSTDRYTGELFF. The CDR3 DNA sequence: TGTGCCAGCAGCTCCACGGACAGATACACCGGGGAGCTGTTTTTT.